This T cell receptor (beta chain) originates from a study of technical replicates of blood from a few donors. Measured with immunoSEQ multiplex PCR; TCRdb has only the in-frame clones, and not every one. This sample has 79,000 or so clones, with about 90% found just once. The CDR3 has 16 amino acids. The germline V gene encodes CDR1 MGHRA and CDR2 YSYEKL. Trimming pared 0 bases from V and 0 bases from J, leaving 9 bases between. Material: T cells isolated from PBMCs. This chain uses TRBV4-1 with TRBJ1-3; D unclear. The receptor was isolated from a human donor in good health. The CDR3 is CASSQEQVNSGNTIYF. The CDR3 DNA sequence: TGCGCCAGCAGCCAAGAACAAGTTAACTCTGGAAACACCATATATTTT.